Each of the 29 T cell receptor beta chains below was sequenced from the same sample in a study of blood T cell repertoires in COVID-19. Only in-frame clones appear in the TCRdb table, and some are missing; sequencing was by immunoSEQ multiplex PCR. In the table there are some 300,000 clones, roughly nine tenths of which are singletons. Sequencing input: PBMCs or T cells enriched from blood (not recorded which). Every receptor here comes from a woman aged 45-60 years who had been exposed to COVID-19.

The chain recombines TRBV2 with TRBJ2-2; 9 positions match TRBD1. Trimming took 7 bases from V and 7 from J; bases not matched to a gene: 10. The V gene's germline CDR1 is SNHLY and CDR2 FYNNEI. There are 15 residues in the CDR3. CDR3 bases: TGTGCCAGCAAGTCCCAACAGGGGGCGGGCGGGGAGCTGTTTTTT. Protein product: CASKSQQGAGGELFF.

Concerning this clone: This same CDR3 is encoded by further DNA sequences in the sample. The CDR3 here is CASRPGQRNTEAFF. The CDR3 nucleotides are TGTGCCAGCAGACCCGGACAGAGGAACACTGAAGCTTTCTTT. The chain recombines TRBV28 with TRBJ1-1; possible D gene TRBD1, 6 bases. The germline V gene has CDR1 MDHEN and CDR2 SYDVKM. V was trimmed by 6 bases and J by 1 base, leaving 12 bases between them. CDR3 length: 14 residues.

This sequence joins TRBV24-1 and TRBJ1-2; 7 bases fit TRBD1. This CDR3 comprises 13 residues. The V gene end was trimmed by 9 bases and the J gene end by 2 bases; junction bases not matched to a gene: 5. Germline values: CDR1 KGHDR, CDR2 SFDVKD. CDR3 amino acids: CATSGTENYGYTF. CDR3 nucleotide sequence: TGTGCCACCTCTGGGACAGAGAACTATGGCTACACCTTC.

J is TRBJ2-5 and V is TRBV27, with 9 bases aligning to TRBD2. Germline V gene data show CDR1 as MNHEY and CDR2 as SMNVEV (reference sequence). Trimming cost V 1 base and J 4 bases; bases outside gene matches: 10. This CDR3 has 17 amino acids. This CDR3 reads CASSLWALRGGVETQYF. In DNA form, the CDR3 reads TGTGCCAGCAGTTTATGGGCGCTGCGGGGGGGCGTAGAGACCCAGTACTTC.

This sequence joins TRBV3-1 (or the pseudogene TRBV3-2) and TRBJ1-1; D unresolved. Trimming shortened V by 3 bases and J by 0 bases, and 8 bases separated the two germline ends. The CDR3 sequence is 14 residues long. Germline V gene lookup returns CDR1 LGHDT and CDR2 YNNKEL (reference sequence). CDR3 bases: TGTGCCAGCAGCCAGCAGATCTTGAACACTGAAGCTTTCTTT. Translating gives CASSQQILNTEAFF.

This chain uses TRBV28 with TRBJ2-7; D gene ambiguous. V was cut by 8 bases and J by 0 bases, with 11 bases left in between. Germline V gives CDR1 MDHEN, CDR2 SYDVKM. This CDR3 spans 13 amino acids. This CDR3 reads CASVDISSYEQYF. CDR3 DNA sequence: TGTGCCAGCGTAGACATATCCTCCTACGAGCAGTACTTC.

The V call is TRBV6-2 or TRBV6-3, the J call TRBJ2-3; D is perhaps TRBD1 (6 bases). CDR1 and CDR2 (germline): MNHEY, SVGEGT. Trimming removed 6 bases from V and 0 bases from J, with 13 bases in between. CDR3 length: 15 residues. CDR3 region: CASSLTGSSTDTQYF. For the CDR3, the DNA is TGTGCCAGCAGCCTTACAGGGAGTAGCACAGATACGCAGTATTTT.

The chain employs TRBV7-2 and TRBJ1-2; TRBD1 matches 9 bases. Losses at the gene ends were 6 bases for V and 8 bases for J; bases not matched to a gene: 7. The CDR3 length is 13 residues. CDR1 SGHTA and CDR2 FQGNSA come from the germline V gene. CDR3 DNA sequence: TGTGCCAGCAGAGCCGGGACAGGGAACGGCTACACCTTC. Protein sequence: CASRAGTGNGYTF.

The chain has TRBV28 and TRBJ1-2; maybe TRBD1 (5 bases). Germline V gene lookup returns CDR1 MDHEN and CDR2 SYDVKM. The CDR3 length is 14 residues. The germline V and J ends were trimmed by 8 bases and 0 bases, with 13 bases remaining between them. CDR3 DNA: TGTGCCAGCCTAACAGGTTTTACTAACTATGGCTACACCTTC. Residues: CASLTGFTNYGYTF.

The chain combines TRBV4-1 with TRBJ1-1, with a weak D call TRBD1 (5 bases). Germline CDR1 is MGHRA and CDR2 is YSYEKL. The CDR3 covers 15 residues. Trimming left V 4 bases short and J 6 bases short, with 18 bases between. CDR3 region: CASSPGQGLDPEAFF. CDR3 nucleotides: TGCGCCAGCAGCCCCGGGCAGGGTTTGGACCCTGAAGCTTTCTTT.

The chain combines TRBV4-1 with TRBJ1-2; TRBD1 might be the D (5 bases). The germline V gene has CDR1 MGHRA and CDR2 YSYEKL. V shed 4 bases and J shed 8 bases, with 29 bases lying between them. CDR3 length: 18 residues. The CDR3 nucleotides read TGCGCCAGCAGCCGAGGGACGAAGGACGGGACTAAGACCAGCGGCTACACCTTC. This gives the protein CASSRGTKDGTKTSGYTF.

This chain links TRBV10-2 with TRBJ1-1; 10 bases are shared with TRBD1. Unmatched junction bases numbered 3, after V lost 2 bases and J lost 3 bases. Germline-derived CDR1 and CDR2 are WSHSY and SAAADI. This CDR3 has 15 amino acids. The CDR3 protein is CASSETGTGDTEAFF. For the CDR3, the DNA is TGCGCCAGCAGTGAGACCGGGACAGGGGACACTGAAGCTTTCTTT.

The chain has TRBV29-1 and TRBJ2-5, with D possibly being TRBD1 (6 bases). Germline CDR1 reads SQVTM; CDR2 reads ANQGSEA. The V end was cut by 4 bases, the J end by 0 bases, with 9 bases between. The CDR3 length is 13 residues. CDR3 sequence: CSVAGQNQETQYF. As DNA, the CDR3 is TGCAGCGTTGCCGGACAGAACCAAGAGACCCAGTACTTC.

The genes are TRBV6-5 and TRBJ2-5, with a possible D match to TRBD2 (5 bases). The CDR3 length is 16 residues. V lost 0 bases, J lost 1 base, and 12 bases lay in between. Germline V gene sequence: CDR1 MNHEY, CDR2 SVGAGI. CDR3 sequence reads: CASSYSAGTAQETQYF. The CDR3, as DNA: TGTGCCAGCAGTTACTCCGCGGGCACCGCCCAAGAGACCCAGTACTTC.

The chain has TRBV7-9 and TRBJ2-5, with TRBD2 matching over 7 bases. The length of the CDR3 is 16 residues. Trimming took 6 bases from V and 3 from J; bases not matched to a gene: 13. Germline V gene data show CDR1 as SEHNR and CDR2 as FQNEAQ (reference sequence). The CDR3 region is CASRPKGPLAEETQYF. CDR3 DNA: TGTGCCAGCAGGCCAAAGGGCCCCCTAGCGGAAGAGACCCAGTACTTC.

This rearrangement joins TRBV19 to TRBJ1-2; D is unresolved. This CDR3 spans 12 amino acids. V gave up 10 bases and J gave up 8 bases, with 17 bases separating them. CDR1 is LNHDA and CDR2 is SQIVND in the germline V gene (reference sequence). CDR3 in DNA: TGTGCCACATACGTTGGAGCCGAAGGCTACACCTTC. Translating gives CATYVGAEGYTF.

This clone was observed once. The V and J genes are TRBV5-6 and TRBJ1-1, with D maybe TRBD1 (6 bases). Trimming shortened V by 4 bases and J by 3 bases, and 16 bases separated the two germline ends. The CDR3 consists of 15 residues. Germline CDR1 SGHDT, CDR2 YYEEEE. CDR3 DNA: TGTGCCAGCAGCCTTGGGACAACGCGCCACACTGAAGCTTTCTTT. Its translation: CASSLGTTRHTEAFF.

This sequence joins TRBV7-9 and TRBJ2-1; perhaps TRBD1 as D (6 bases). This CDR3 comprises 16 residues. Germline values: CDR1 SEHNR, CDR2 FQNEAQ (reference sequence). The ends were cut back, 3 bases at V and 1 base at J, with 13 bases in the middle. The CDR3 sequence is CASSFYRERSYNEQFF. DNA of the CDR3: TGTGCCAGCAGCTTCTACAGGGAGCGTTCCTACAATGAGCAGTTCTTC.

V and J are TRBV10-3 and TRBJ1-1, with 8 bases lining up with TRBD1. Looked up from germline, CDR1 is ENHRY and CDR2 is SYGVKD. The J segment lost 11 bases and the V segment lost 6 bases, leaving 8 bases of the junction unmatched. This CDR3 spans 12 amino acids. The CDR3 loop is CAIRESDREAFF. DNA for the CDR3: TGTGCCATCAGAGAATCGGACAGGGAGGCTTTCTTT.

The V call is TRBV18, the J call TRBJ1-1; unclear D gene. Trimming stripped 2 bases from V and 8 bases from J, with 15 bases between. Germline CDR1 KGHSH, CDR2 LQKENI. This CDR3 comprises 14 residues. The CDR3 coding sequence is TGTGCCAGCTCACCAGCGGCAGTCGGAAACGAAGCTTTCTTT. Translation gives CASSPAAVGNEAFF.

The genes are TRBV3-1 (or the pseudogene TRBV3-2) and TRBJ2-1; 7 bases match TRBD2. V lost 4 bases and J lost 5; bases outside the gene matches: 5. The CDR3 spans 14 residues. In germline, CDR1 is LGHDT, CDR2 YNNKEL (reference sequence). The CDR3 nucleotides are TGTGCCAGCAGCCCTCTGGGGGGGGACAATGAGCAGTTCTTC. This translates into CASSPLGGDNEQFF.

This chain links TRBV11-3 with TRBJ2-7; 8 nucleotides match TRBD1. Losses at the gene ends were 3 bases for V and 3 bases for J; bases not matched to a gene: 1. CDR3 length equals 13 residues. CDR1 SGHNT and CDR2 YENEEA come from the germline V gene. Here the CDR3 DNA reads TGTGCCAGCAGCTTTACAGGGGGCTACGAGCAGTACTTC. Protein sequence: CASSFTGGYEQYF.

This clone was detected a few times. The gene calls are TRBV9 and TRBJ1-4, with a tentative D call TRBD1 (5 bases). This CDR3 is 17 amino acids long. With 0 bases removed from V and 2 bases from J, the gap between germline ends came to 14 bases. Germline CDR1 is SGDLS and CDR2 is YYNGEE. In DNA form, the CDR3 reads TGTGCCAGCAGCGTAGATTCGGGGGGTGGCACTAATGAAAAACTGTTTTTT. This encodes CASSVDSGGGTNEKLFF.

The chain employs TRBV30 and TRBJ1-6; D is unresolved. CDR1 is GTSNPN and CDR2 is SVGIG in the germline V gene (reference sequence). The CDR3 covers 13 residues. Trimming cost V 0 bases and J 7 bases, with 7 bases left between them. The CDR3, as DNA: TGTGCCTGGAGTGTATTGGAGAATTCACCCCTCCACTTT. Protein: CAWSVLENSPLHF.

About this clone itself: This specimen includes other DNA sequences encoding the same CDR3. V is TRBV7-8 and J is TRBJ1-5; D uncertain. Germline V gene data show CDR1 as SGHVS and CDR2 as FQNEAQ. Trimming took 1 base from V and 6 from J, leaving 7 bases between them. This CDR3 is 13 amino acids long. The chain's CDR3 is CASSLGGGQPQHF. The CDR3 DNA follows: TGTGCCAGCAGCTTAGGAGGAGGTCAGCCCCAGCATTTT.

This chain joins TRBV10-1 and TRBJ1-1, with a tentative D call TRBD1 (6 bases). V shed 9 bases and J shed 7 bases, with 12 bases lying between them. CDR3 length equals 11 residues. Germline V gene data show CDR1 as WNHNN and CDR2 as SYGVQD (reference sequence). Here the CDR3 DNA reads TGCGCCAGTCCGGACAGATTTGAAGCTTTCTTT. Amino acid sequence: CASPDRFEAFF.

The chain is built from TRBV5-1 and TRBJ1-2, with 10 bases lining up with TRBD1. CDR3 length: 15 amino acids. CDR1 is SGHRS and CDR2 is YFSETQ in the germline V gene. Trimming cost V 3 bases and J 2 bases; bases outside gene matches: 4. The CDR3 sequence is CASSWGTGVNYGYTF. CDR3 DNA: TGCGCCAGCAGCTGGGGGACAGGGGTCAACTATGGCTACACCTTC. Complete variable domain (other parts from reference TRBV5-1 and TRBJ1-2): KAGVTQTPRYLIKTRGQQVTLSCSPISGHRSVSWYQQTPGQGLQFLFEYFSETQRNKGNFPGRFSGRQFSNSRSEMNVSTLELGDSALYLCASSWGTGVNYGYTFGSGTRLTVV.

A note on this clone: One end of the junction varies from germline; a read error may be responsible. The CDR3 loop is CATGEGETQYF. CDR3 nucleotide sequence: TGCGCGACAGGGGAGGGAGAGACCCAGTACTTC. This chain links TRBV2 with TRBJ2-5, with TRBD1 as a possible D gene (8 bases). From germline, CDR1 is SNHLY and CDR2 FYNNEI. The CDR3 is 11 residues long. Filled out from reference TRBV2 and TRBJ2-5, the complete variable domain reads EPEVTQTPSHQVTQMGQEVILRCVPISNHLYFYWYRQILGQKVEFLVSFYNNEISEKSEIFDDQFSVERPDGSNFTLKIRSTKLEDSAMYFCATGEGETQYFGPGTRLLVL.

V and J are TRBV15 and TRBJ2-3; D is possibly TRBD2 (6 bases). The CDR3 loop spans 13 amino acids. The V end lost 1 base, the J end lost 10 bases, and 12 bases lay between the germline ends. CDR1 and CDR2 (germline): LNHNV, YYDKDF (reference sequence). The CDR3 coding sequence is TGTGCCACCAGCAGAGGACGGGAGCTCGCGCAGTATTTT. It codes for CATSRGRELAQYF.